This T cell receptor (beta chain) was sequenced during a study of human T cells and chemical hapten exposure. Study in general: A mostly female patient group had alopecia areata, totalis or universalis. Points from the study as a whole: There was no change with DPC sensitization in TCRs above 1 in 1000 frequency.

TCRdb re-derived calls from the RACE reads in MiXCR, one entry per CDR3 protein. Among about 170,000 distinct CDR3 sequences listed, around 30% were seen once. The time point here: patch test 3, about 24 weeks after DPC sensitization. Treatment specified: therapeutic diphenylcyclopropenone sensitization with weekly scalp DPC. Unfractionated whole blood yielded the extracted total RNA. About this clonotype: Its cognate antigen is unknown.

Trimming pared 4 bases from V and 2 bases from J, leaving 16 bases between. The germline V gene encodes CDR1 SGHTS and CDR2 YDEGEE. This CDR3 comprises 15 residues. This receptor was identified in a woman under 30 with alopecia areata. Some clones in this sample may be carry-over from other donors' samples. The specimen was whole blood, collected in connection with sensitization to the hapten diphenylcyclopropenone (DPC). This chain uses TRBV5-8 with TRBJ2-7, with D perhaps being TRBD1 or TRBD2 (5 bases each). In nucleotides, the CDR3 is TGTGCCAGCAGCCTCCCCGGGACGAGGACCTACGAGCAGTACTTC. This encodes CASSLPGTRTYEQYF. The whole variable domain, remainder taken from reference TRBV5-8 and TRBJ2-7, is EAGVTQSPTHLIKTRGQQATLRCSPISGHTSVYWYQQALGLGLQFLLWYDEGEERNRGNFPPRFSGRQFPNYSSELNVNALELEDSALYLCASSLPGTRTYEQYFGPGTRLTVT.